The source of this T cell receptor beta chain is a study of T cells in Graves' hyperthyroidism and ophthalmopathy. With regard to this clonotype: Its antigen remains unknown.

Study findings and constraints: Blood also carried most thyroid clonotypes expanded above 0.001. Median prediction lead before ophthalmopathy onset was 6.5 months with the model.

RNA transcripts gave rise to amplified TCR beta CDR3 regions. TCR CDR3 regions were first amplified by RT-PCR with HTBI primers. TCRdb redid the calling of the multiplex PCR reads with MiXCR, one entry per CDR3 protein. The data hold about 700,000 distinct CDR3 sequences, with 45% observed a single time. The CDR3 spans 15 residues. Germline assignment: CDR1 SGHRS and CDR2 YFSETQ. V gave up 2 bases and J gave up 10 bases; unmatched junction bases: 9. This TCR was recovered from an adult man with Graves' disease, either hyperthyroidism or ophthalmopathy (not recorded which). Sequencing used peripheral blood or thyroid tissue (not recorded which). The V and J genes are TRBV5-1 and TRBJ1-6; TRBD1 aligns across 7 bases. In DNA form, the CDR3 reads TGCGCCAGCAGCTTAACAGGGGAACGGGACTCACCCCTCCACTTT. Encoded protein: CASSLTGERDSPLHF.